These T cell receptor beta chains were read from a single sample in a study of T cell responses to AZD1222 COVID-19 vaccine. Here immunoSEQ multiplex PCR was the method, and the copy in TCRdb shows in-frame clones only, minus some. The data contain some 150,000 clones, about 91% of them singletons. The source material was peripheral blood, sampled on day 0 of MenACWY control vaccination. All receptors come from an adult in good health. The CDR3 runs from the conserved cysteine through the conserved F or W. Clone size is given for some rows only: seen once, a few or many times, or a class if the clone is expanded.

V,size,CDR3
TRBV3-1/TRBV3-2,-,CASSQDPLSGANVLTF
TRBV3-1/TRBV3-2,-,CASSPKHGTEAFF
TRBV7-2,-,CASTEGRTGELFF
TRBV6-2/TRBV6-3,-,CASSYSGSYGYTF
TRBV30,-,CAWSPPLRSGGYTF
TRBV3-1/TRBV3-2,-,CASSQGGVASGYTF
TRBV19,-,CASSRTGVSSYNEQFF
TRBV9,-,CASSRDTGANYGYTF
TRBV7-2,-,CASSLASGRPTDTQYF
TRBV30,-,CAWRQGANTGELFF
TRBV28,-,CASRGTGIGGYTF
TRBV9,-,CASSERTGEVWSTGELFF
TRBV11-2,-,CASSLDVANNEQFF
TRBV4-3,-,CASSQGTYNSPLHF
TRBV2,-,CASKTRLGDTIEQYF
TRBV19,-,CASSGTGGLPQHF
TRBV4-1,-,CASSQDRGQPQHF
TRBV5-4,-,CASSLLVTRSNTGELFF
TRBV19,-,CASSTRDRKSTDTQYF
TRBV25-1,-,CASSEFAGQAYNEQFF
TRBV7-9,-,CASSPGTSITAPDTQYF
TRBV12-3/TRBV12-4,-,CASSLGQTEQYF
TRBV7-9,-,CASSSTLIRGGHEKLFF
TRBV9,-,CASSVGVAGGQYNEQFF
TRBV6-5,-,CASRPTEAEAFF
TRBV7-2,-,CASSAGQRRNTIYF
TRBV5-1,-,CASSLGFRDHIQYF
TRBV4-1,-,CASSQELRRQYGEKLFF
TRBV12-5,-,CASGEGARNTIYF
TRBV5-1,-,CASSLVFPTGSEIGADTQYF
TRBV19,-,CASSIKGGGFNEQFF
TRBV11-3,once,CASSSFGREETQYF
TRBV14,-,CASSTRDFLDHEQYF
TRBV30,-,CAWSVLEEQYF
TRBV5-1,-,CASSFSGGGETQYF
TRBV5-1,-,CASSRGTGEGGYTF
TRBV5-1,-,CASSLEGTAYEQYF
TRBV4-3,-,CASSQGGRFGETQYF
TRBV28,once,CASRRLHGELFF
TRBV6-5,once,CAITTQGPLTF
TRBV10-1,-,CASRRLAGSTGTQYF
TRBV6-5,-,CASRQGWKETQYF
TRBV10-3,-,CAIGTSISGANVLTF
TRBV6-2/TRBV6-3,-,CASSLVDPGDEQFF
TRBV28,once,CASTGGGDWSNQPQHF
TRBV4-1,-,CASSLSGGAEETQYF
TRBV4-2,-,CASSQETGGSGELFF
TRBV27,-,CASRAGTGYGYTF
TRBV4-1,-,CASSKKSGTGIGVDYGYTF
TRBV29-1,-,CSGSQGARYEQYF
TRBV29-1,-,CSVLGTYARGTEAFF
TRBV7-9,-,CASSSPSRQGTNYGYTF
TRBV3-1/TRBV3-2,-,CASSIGQGGQPQHF
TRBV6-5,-,CASSLIAGGPYEQYF
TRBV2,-,CASQPPGFSNQPQHF
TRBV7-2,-,CASSLMWGNNQPQHF
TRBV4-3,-,CASSQDPGSYEQYF
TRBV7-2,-,CASRQGQETQYF
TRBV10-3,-,CAISSSQGASGNTIYF